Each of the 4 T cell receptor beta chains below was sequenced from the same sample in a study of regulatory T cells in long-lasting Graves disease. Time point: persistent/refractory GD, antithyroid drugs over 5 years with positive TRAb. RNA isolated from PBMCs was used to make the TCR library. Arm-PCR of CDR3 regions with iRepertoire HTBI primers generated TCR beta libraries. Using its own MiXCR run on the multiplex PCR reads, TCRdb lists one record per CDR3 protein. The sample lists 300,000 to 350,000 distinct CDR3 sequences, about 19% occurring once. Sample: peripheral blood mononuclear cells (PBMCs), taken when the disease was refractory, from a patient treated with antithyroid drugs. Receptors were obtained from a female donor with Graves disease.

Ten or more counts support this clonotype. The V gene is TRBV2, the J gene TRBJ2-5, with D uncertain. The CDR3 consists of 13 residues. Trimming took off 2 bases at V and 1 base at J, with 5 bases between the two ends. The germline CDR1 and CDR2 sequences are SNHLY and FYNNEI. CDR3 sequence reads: CASSENTQETQYF. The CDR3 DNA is TGTGCCAGCAGTGAAAACACCCAAGAGACCCAGTACTTC.

The CDR3 loop is CASSPGGRQTGELFF. As DNA, the CDR3 is TGTGCCAGCAGTCCCGGCGGGCGCCAGACCGGGGAGCTGTTTTTT. The V call is TRBV6-1, the J call TRBJ2-2; D might be TRBD2 (5 bases). Deletions cut 5 bases from V and 5 bases from J, with 15 bases between. Germline V lookup: CDR1 MNHNS, CDR2 SASEGT. This CDR3 contains 15 residues.

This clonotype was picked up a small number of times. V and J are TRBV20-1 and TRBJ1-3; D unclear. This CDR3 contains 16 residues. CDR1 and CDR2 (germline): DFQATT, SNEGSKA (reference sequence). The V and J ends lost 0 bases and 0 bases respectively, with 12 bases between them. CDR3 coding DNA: TGCAGTGCTAGAGATGGAACGAAGAGCTCTGGAAACACCATATATTTT. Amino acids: CSARDGTKSSGNTIYF.

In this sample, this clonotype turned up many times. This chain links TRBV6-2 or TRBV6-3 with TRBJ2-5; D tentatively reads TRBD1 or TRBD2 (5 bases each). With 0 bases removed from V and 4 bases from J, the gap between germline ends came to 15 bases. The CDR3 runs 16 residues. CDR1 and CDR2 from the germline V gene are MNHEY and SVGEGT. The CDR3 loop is CASSYSPGASGETQYF. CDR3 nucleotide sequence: TGTGCCAGCAGTTACTCCCCCGGGGCTAGTGGAGAGACCCAGTACTTC.